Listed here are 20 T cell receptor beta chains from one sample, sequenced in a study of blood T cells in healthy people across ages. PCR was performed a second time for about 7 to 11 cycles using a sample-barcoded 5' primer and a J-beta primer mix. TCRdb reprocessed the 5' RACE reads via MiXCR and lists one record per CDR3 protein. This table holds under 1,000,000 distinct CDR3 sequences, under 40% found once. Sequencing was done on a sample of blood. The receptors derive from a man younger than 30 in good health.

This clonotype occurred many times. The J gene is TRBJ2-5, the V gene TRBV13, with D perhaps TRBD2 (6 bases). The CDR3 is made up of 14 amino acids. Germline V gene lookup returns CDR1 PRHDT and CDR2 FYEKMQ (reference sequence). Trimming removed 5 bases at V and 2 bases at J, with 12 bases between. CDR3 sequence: CASSLQRVQETQYF. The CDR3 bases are TGTGCCAGCAGCCTTCAGCGGGTTCAAGAGACCCAGTACTTC.

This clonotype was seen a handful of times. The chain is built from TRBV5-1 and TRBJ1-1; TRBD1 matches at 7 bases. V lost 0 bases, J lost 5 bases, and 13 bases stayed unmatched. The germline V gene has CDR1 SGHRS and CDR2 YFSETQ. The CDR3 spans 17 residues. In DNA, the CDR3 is TGCGCCAGCAGCTTGGACTGGGGAGACAGGGATGATACTGAAGCTTTCTTT. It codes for CASSLDWGDRDDTEAFF.

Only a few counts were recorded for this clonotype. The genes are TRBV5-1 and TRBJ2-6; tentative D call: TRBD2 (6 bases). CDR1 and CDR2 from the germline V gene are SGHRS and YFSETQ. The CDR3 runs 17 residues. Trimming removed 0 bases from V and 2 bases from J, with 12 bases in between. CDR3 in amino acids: CASSLDGSGAGANVLTF. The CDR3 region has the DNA TGCGCCAGCAGCTTGGACGGGAGCGGAGCTGGGGCCAACGTCCTGACTTTC.

The CDR3: CASSEKNEETQYF. DNA of the CDR3: TGTGCCAGCAGTGAAAAAAACGAAGAGACCCAGTACTTC. This sequence joins TRBV25-1 and TRBJ2-5, with no clear D. V lost 2 bases to trimming and J lost 3 bases, with 7 bases between them. The CDR3 sequence is 13 residues long. CDR1 and CDR2 (germline): MGHDK, SYGVNS.

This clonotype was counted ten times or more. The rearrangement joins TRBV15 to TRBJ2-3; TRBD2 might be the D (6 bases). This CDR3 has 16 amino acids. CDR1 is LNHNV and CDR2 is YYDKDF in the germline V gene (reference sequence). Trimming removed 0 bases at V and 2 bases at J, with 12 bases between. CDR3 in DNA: TGTGCCACCAGCAGAGAGCGAGCGGGCTACACAGATACGCAGTATTTT. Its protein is CATSRERAGYTDTQYF.

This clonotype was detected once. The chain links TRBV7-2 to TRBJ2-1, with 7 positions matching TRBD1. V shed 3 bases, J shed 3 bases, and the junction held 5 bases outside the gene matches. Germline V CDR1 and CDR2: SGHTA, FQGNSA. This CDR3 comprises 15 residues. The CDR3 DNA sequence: TGTGCCAGCAGCTTTTCCGCAGGGGGCTACAATGAGCAGTTCTTC. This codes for CASSFSAGGYNEQFF.

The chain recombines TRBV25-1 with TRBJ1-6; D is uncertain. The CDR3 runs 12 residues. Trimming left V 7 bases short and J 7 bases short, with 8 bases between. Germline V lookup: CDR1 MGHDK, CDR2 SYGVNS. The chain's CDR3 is CASTEVNSPLHF. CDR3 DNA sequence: TGTGCCAGCACAGAGGTCAATTCACCCCTCCACTTT.

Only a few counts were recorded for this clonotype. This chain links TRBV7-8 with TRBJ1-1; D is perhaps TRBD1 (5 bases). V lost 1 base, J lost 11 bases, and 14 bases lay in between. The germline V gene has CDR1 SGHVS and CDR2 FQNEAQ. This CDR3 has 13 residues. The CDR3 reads CASSLVPRAEAFF. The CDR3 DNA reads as TGTGCCAGCAGCTTAGTTCCCAGGGCGGAGGCTTTCTTT.

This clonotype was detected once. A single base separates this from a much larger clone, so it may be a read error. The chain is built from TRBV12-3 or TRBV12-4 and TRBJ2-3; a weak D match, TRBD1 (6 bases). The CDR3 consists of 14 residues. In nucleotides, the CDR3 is TGTGCCAGCAGGGGGGCAGCTAGCACAGAAACGCAGTATTTT. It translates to CASRGAASTETQYF.

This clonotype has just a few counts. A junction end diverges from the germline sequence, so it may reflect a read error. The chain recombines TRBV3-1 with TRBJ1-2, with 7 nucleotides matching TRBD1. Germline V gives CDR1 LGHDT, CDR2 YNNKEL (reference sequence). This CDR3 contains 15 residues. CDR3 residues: CASRQGTARNYGYTF. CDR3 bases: TGTGCCAGCAGACAAGGGACAGCGAGAAACTATGGCTACACCTTC.

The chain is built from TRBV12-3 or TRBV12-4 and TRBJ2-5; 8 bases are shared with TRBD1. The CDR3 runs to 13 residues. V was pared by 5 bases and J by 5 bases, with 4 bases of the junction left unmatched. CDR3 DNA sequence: TGTGCCAGCAGTGTAAGGGACAGGGAGACCCAGTACTTC. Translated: CASSVRDRETQYF.

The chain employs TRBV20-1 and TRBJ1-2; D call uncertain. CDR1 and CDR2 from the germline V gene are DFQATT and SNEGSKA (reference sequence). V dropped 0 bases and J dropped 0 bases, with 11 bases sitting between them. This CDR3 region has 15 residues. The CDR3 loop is CSARDLAHSNYGYTF. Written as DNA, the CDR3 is TGCAGTGCTAGAGATCTGGCTCATTCTAACTATGGCTACACCTTC.

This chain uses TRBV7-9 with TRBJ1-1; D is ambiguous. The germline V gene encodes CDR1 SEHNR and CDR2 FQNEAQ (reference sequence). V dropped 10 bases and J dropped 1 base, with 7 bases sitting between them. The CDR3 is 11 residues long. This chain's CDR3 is CATGRNTEAFF. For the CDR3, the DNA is TGTGCCACCGGTCGGAACACTGAAGCTTTCTTT.

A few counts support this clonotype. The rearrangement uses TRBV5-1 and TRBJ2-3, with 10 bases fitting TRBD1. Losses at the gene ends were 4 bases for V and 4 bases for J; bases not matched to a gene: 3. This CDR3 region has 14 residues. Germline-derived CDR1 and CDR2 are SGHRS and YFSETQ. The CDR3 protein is CASSQGTGADTQYF. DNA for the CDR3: TGCGCCAGCAGCCAAGGGACAGGGGCAGATACGCAGTATTTT.

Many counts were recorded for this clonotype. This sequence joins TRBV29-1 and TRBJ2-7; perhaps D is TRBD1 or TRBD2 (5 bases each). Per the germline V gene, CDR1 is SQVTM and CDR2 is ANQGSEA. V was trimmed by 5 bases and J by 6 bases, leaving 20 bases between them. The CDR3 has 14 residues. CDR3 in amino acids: CSVSPGTQSGEQYF. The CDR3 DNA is TGCAGCGTTTCTCCAGGGACCCAATCAGGCGAGCAGTACTTC.

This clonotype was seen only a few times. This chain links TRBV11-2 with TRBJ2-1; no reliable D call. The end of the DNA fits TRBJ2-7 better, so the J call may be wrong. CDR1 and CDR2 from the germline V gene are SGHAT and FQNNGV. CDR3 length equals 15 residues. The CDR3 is CASSFGRASYNEQYF. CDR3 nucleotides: TGTGCCAGCAGCTTTGGCAGAGCCTCCTACAATGAGCAGTACTTC.

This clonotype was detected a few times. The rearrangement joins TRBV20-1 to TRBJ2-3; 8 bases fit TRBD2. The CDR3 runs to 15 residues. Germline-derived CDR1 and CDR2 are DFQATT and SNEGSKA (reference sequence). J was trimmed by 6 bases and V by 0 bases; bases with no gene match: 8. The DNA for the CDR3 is TGCAGTGCTAGAGATCCCGGGGGGGCCTCGGATACGCAGTATTTT. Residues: CSARDPGGASDTQYF.

This chain's CDR3 is CSARDSADRGEQFF. CDR3 DNA: TGCAGTGCTAGAGATTCGGCTGATCGGGGGGAGCAGTTCTTC. The V gene is TRBV20-1, the J gene TRBJ2-1, with D maybe TRBD2 (6 bases). The germline gives CDR1 DFQATT, CDR2 SNEGSKA (reference sequence). V lost 0 bases, J lost 10 bases, and 16 bases lay in between. The CDR3 length is 14 residues.

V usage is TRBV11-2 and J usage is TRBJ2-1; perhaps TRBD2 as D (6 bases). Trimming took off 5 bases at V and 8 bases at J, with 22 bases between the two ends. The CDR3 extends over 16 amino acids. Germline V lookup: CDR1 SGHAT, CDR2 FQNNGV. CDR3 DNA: TGTGCCAGCAGCCTGAGGGGACTCAGCAGATCGGATGAGCAGTTCTTC. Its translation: CASSLRGLSRSDEQFF.

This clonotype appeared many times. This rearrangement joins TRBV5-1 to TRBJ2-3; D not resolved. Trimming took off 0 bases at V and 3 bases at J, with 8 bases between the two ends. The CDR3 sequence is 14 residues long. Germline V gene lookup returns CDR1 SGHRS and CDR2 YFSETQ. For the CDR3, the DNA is TGCGCCAGCAGCTTGGAAGGGAATACAGATACGCAGTATTTT. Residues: CASSLEGNTDTQYF.